The 18 T cell receptor beta chains given below trace back to one sample, sequenced in a study of T cell responses to AZD1222 COVID-19 vaccine. Here immunoSEQ multiplex PCR was the method, and the copy in TCRdb shows in-frame clones only, minus some. The repertoire holds more than 95,000 clones, with 80% to 90% as singletons. Material: peripheral blood, obtained on day 0 of AZD1222 vaccination. The receptor set was obtained from an adult in good health.

V usage is TRBV2 and J usage is TRBJ1-6; TRBD1 matches 10 bases. The trim removed 3 bases at V and 10 bases at J, leaving 9 bases unmatched. Germline CDR1 reads SNHLY; CDR2 reads FYNNEI. The length of the CDR3 is 16 residues. The CDR3 sequence is CASSEAGTGVGSPLHF. The CDR3 region has the DNA TGTGCCAGCAGTGAGGCCGGGACAGGGGTCGGCTCACCCCTCCACTTT.

This clone turned up a few times. V and J are TRBV6-5 and TRBJ2-7; TRBD1 agrees at 9 bases. The V segment lost 10 bases and the J segment 4 bases; nucleotides outside the gene matches: 11. Looked up from germline, CDR1 is MNHEY and CDR2 is SVGAGI. The CDR3 consists of 14 residues. The DNA of the CDR3 is TGTGCCATCCTCAACCGGGACAGGGTATACGAGCAGTACTTC. Residues: CAILNRDRVYEQYF.

The chain carries TRBV6-1 and TRBJ1-6, with 7 bases lining up with TRBD1. The CDR3 is made up of 13 amino acids. Per the germline V gene, CDR1 is MNHNS and CDR2 is SASEGT. V dropped 3 bases and J dropped 7; count of bases not matched to a gene: 0. CDR3 coding DNA: TGTGCCAGCAGTGACAGGGGGAATTCACCCCTCCACTTT. Translation: CASSDRGNSPLHF.

The rearrangement uses TRBV27 and TRBJ2-3; 11 positions agree with TRBD2. Germline assignment: CDR1 MNHEY and CDR2 SMNVEV (reference sequence). There are 17 residues in the CDR3. V lost 6 bases, J lost 1 base, and 9 bases stayed unmatched. CDR3 bases: TGTGCCAGCAGCATACTGGGACTAGCGGAAGGCACAGATACGCAGTATTTT. The encoded protein is CASSILGLAEGTDTQYF.

This chain joins TRBV25-1 and TRBJ1-4; D uncertain. In germline, CDR1 is MGHDK, CDR2 SYGVNS. Trimming pared 4 bases from V and 4 bases from J, leaving 13 bases between. This CDR3 is built from 15 residues. In nucleotides, the CDR3 is TGTGCCAGCAGTGTATCACGGACCTTTAATGAAAAACTGTTTTTT. It encodes CASSVSRTFNEKLFF.

The CDR3 sequence is CASSQVDGNYGYTF. CDR3 DNA: TGTGCCAGCAGCCAAGTAGATGGTAACTATGGCTACACCTTC. The chain has TRBV4-2 and TRBJ1-2; D remains ambiguous. Trimming shortened V by 1 base and J by 1 base, and 7 bases separated the two germline ends. The CDR3 sequence is 14 residues long. Germline lookup yields CDR1 LGHNA and CDR2 YNFKEQ.

This chain joins TRBV27 and TRBJ2-2; no firm D call. V lost 2 bases and J lost 3, with 10 bases in between. Germline CDR1 is MNHEY and CDR2 is SMNVEV (reference sequence). This CDR3 comprises 15 residues. Here the CDR3 reads CASSLVPGDTGELFF. The CDR3 coding sequence is TGTGCCAGCAGTTTAGTCCCCGGAGACACCGGGGAGCTGTTTTTT.

This clone was observed a handful of times. The rearrangement joins TRBV27 to TRBJ2-3; D call uncertain. Trimming left V 7 bases short and J 5 bases short, with 4 bases between. CDR3 length equals 10 residues. In germline, CDR1 is MNHEY, CDR2 SMNVEV (reference sequence). Here the CDR3 reads CASTGDTQYF. CDR3 DNA: TGTGCCAGCACGGGAGATACGCAGTATTTT.

The rearrangement joins TRBV6-5 to TRBJ2-1; TRBD1 matches at 7 bases. V lost 4 bases to trimming and J lost 6 bases; unmatched junction nucleotides: 12. The V gene's germline CDR1 is MNHEY and CDR2 SVGAGI. The CDR3 contains 16 residues. CDR3 bases: TGTGCCAGCAGTTTCCGAGACAGGGCCCCCCTCAATGAGCAGTTCTTC. It yields the protein CASSFRDRAPLNEQFF.

J is TRBJ2-3 and V is TRBV10-3, with TRBD1 matching over 8 bases. The V gene's germline CDR1 is ENHRY and CDR2 SYGVKD. With V trimmed by 6 bases and J by 2 bases, 4 bases remained unmatched. The CDR3 length is 14 residues. In DNA, the CDR3 is TGTGCCATCAGCGGACAGGGCGACACAGATACGCAGTATTTT. Translating gives CAISGQGDTDTQYF.

The J gene is TRBJ2-7, the V gene TRBV4-3, with D hard to call. Germline V gene sequence: CDR1 LGHNA, CDR2 YSLEER. Trimming shortened V by 1 base and J by 6 bases, and 7 bases separated the two germline ends. The CDR3 spans 12 residues. CDR3 sequence: CASSQGSAEQYF. The CDR3 DNA is TGCGCCAGCAGCCAAGGCTCAGCCGAGCAGTACTTC.

The chain has TRBV20-1 and TRBJ2-7; D not certain. This CDR3 is built from 11 residues. Between the trimmed V and J ends, which lost 1 base and 2 bases, there was a span of 3 bases. The germline V gene has CDR1 DFQATT and CDR2 SNEGSKA (reference sequence). This CDR3 reads CSARAAYEQYF. CDR3 bases: TGCAGTGCTAGAGCGGCCTACGAGCAGTACTTC.

The rearrangement joins TRBV2 to TRBJ2-7; 7 nucleotides line up with TRBD2. The CDR3 spans 12 residues. CDR1 SNHLY and CDR2 FYNNEI come from the germline V gene. The trim removed 2 bases at V and 10 bases at J, leaving 5 bases unmatched. The CDR3 nucleotides read TGTGCCAGCAGTGAAAGGCGGGAGTTTCAGTACTTC. It specifies CASSERREFQYF.

The CDR3 is CASSIQGSTEAFF. The CDR3 bases are TGTGCCAGTAGTATCCAGGGAAGCACTGAAGCTTTCTTT. The chain recombines TRBV19 with TRBJ1-1; D is possibly TRBD1 (5 bases). Deletions cut 3 bases from V and 4 bases from J, with 9 bases between. The germline V gene encodes CDR1 LNHDA and CDR2 SQIVND (reference sequence). The CDR3 has 13 residues.

The gene calls are TRBV21-1 and TRBJ1-2. TRBV21-1 constitutes a pseudogene. This CDR3 contains 18 residues. In DNA form, the CDR3 reads TGTGCCAGCAGCAAACCTCTTCCTCCGGGGGCAAATAACTATGGCTACACCTTC. Amino acid sequence: CASSKPLPPGANNYGYTF.

In its sample, this clone was seen once. V is TRBV9 and J is TRBJ1-2; 8 nucleotides line up with TRBD1. The CDR3 runs 15 residues. CDR1 is SGDLS and CDR2 is YYNGEE in the germline V gene. The V segment lost 3 bases and the J segment 2 bases; nucleotides outside the gene matches: 6. The CDR3 here is CASSESGQGNYGYTF. The CDR3 DNA reads TGTGCCAGCAGCGAGTCAGGACAGGGCAACTATGGCTACACCTTC.

The chain uses TRBV5-1 and TRBJ2-4, with no clear D. This CDR3 spans 15 amino acids. The V end lost 0 bases, the J end lost 6 bases, and 13 bases lay between the germline ends. In germline, CDR1 is SGHRS, CDR2 YFSETQ. In DNA form, the CDR3 reads TGCGCCAGCAGCTTGGGACGAGAGCCCGGAAACATTCAGTACTTC. This codes for CASSLGREPGNIQYF.

J is TRBJ1-5 and V is TRBV7-9; TRBD1 aligns across 8 bases. Per the germline V gene, CDR1 is SEHNR and CDR2 is FQNEAQ (reference sequence). This CDR3 comprises 16 residues. With 6 bases clipped from V and 7 bases from J, the junction kept 14 bases outside the gene matches. For the CDR3, the DNA is TGTGCCAGCAGTTGGGCAGGGCAGGGGGCGAAGCAGCCCCAGCATTTT. Protein: CASSWAGQGAKQPQHF.